The 5 T cell receptor beta chains presented below share a single source sample, sequenced in a study of cytotoxic CD8 clonotypes in ibrutinib-treated CLL. Generated by immunoSEQ multiplex PCR, the TCRdb table keeps only in-frame clones and is missing some. This table holds roughly 330,000 clones, about 64% found once. The sequencing here drew on PBMCs, taken after 36 months of ibrutinib treatment. The receptors stem from a human donor with chronic lymphocytic leukemia.

The chain employs TRBV29-1 and TRBJ1-1; no firm D call. Germline assignment: CDR1 SQVTM and CDR2 ANQGSEA. The V end lost 1 base, the J end lost 8 bases, and 11 bases lay between the germline ends. This CDR3 contains 12 residues. The CDR3 sequence: CSVEGTHREAFF. The CDR3 bases are TGCAGCGTTGAAGGGACGCACCGAGAAGCTTTCTTT.

The V gene is TRBV6-5, the J gene TRBJ1-1, with 9 bases matching TRBD1. This CDR3 is 14 amino acids long. Germline V gene lookup returns CDR1 MNHEY and CDR2 SVGAGI. Germline trimming cut 6 bases from V and 4 bases from J; bases unmatched to any gene: 6. DNA of the CDR3: TGTGCCAGCAGAAGGACAGGGGTGGGCACTGAAGCTTTCTTT. This codes for CASRRTGVGTEAFF.

The CDR3 region has the DNA TGTGCCAGCAGAGACCCGGGACAGAGAAGCTCTGGGGCCAACGTCCTGACTTTC. Translation gives CASRDPGQRSSGANVLTF. The gene calls are TRBV9 and TRBJ2-6; TRBD1 matches 7 bases. Germline trimming cut 5 bases from V and 0 bases from J; bases unmatched to any gene: 11. CDR1 is SGDLS and CDR2 is YYNGEE in the germline V gene. The CDR3 has 18 amino acids. The variable domain in full, completed from reference TRBV9 and TRBJ2-6, reads DSGVTQTPKHLITATGQRVTLRCSPRSGDLSVYWYQQSLDQGLQFLIQYYNGEERAKGNILERFSAQQFPDLHSELNLSSLELGDSALYFCASRDPGQRSSGANVLTFGAGSRLTVL.

The chain employs TRBV9 and TRBJ2-3; 9 positions agree with TRBD2. This CDR3 is built from 14 residues. The germline gives CDR1 SGDLS, CDR2 YYNGEE. J gave up 1 base and V 7 bases, and 4 bases lay outside the gene matches. CDR3 nucleotide sequence: TGTGCCAGCGGCCGGACTAGCGGCACAGATACGCAGTATTTT. Translating gives CASGRTSGTDTQYF.

A few counts support this clone. V is TRBV4-1 and J is TRBJ2-6; D tentatively fits TRBD1 or TRBD2 (5 bases each). The length of the CDR3 is 17 residues. Germline lookup yields CDR1 MGHRA and CDR2 YSYEKL. The V gene lost 1 base and the J gene lost 0 bases, with 10 bases spanning the gap. The CDR3 sequence: CASSQVGALSGANVLTF. The CDR3 DNA reads as TGCGCCAGCAGCCAAGTCGGGGCACTCTCTGGGGCCAACGTCCTGACTTTC.